This TCR beta chain was captured by sequencing in a study of blood T cells in healthy people across ages. Study background: Roughly one uniquely barcoded beta molecule per two T cells was captured. General observations from the study: When set beside aged donors, long-lived donors presented more naive CD4+ cells and higher diversity.

Looked up from germline, CDR1 is SNHLY and CDR2 is FYNNEI. The CDR3 totals 12 residues. PCR was performed a second time for about 6 to 11 cycles using a sample-barcoded 5' primer and a J-beta primer mix. TCRdb used MiXCR to reprocess the 5' RACE reads, holding one entry per CDR3 protein. The sample contains roughly 650,000 distinct CDR3 sequences, approximately 29% of which appear only once. Details on this clonotype: Its specificity is unknown. A much larger clone differs from this one at a single base, so this may be a read error.

Researchers collected about 9.1 milliliters of peripheral blood from every single donor. This sequence joins TRBV2 and TRBJ2-1; tentatively, D is TRBD2 (5 bases). This TCR was recovered from a woman older than 75 in good health. The sample taken for sequencing was blood. Here the CDR3 reads CVSSKLGNEQFF. The CDR3, as DNA: TGTGTCAGCAGCAAACTAGGCAATGAGCAGTTCTTC.